One TCR beta chain is described in this entry. No antigen is known for it. No per-base quality is available; no much larger clone lies one base away. Collaborating institutions collected whole blood in K2EDTA tubes following their own protocols. For TCRbeta analysis, collaborators shipped samples as frozen whole blood, isolated PBMCs, or DNA extracted from either of those sample types. This specimen comes from a study of blood T cell repertoires in COVID-19 (dated by TCRdb to 2020 to 2021). Regarding the complete study: The collaborator samples originated in the United States, Italy and Spain and spanned the acute and convalescent phases of COVID-19. HLA class I and class II types, where available, came from metadata supplied by the sample provider rather than from assay-based typing. The sample metadata nearly always contained a de-identified subject ID, COVID-19 status, age in years and sex. A freely available public database, intended as a resource for researchers studying the immune response to SARS-CoV-2, is where the repertoires were released. The samples were drawn from two sources: the first 160 participants of the ongoing ImmuneRACE study, and about 1,300 subjects contributed by 6 global collaborators. The dataset comprised deeply sampled blood TCRbeta repertoires from subjects exposed to, actively infected with, or recovered from COVID-19. The prospective study material was composed of cDNA or gDNA derived from T cells, B-cell-depleted T cells, or PBMCs. Study-level results and caveats: The amount of clinical and demographic metadata varied by source and participant and was provided uncurated.

Between the V and J ends, shortened by 3 bases and 3 bases respectively, the junction contains 9 bases. Reading from cysteine to phenylalanine, the CDR3 counts 14 amino acids. Of all the DNA, just the CDR3 is kept, 42 bases in frame from base 1. CDR1 MGHRA and CDR2 YSYEKL are derived from the germline V gene. The immunoSEQ Assay, a bias-controlled multiplex PCR, was used to amplify TCRbeta CDR3 regions from genomic DNA. The paper's data handling went like this. Within the assay, amplification of reference gene primers was used to estimate how many nucleated cells each sample contained. To quantify the absolute abundance of each unique TCRbeta CDR3 rearrangement, sequence reads were collapsed and filtered. Productive Simpson clonality was computed per sample as the square root of Simpson's diversity index over productive rearrangements. TCRdb provides this immuneACCESS table in a form limited to in-frame rearrangements. Some clones are lacking; in checked studies, under half of them reflect an unresolved V gene, and why the rest are absent is not known. D and trimming were read from the DNA, whereas the V and J calls and clone size are those reported in that table. The sample yields about 120,000 clones; around 86% were counted once. The ten top clones hold 6.6% of the sample.

The sequence was collected from an elderly man with active or convalescent COVID-19. Input material: peripheral blood. The sequence joins TRBV4-1 to TRBJ1-5; confidence is insufficient to name the D gene. The DNA sequence is TGCGCCAGCAGCCAGGAGGGTATCAATCAGCCCCAGCATTTT. Translated, this gives CASSQEGINQPQHF.